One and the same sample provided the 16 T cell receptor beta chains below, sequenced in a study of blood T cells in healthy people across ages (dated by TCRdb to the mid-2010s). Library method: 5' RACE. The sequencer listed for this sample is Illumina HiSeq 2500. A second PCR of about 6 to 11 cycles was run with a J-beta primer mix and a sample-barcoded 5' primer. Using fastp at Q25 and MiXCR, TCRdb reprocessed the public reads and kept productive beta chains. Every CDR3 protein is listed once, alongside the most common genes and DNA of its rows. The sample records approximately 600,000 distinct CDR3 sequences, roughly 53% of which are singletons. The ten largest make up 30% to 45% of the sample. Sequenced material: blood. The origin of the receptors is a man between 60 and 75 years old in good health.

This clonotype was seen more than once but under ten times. The DNA for the CDR3 is TGTGCCAGCAGCCATAGCGGGGGGGCCACCAGAGCCAAAAACATTCAGTACTTC. Residues: CASSHSGGATRAKNIQYF. The gene calls are TRBV7-8 and TRBJ2-4, with TRBD2 matching 11 bases. The J segment lost 0 bases and the V segment lost 5 bases, leaving 9 bases of the junction unmatched. The germline gives CDR1 SGHVS, CDR2 FQNEAQ. The length of the CDR3 is 18 residues. Full variable domain (outside the CDR3, taken from reference TRBV7-8 and TRBJ2-4): GAGVSQSPRYKVAKRGQDVALRCDPISGHVSLFWYQQALGQGPEFLTYFQNEAQLDKSGLPSDRFFAERPEGSVSTLKIQRTQQEDSAVYLCASSHSGGATRAKNIQYFGAGTRLSVL.

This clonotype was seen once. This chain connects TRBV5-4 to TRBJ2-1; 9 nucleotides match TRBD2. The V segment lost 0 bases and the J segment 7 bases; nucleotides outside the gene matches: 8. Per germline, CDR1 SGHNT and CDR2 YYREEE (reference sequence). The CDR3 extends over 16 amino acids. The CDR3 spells CASSLAGLAGNNEQFF. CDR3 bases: TGTGCCAGCAGCTTGGCGGGGCTAGCGGGGAATAATGAGCAGTTCTTC.

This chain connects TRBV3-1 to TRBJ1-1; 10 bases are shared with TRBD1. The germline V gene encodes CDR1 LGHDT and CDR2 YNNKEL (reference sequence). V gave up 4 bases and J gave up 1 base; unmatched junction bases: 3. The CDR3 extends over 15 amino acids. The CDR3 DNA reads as TGTGCCAGCAGCCCGACAGGGGGCCCGAACACTGAAGCTTTCTTT. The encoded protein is CASSPTGGPNTEAFF.

CDR3 loop: CASREGFSGVIDTQYF. CDR3 DNA: TGTGCCAGCCGAGAAGGGTTTAGCGGGGTCATAGATACGCAGTATTTT. The chain recombines TRBV7-2 with TRBJ2-3; TRBD2 matches at 8 bases. The ends lost 8 bases at V and 5 bases at J; junction bases unmatched: 15. This CDR3 is built from 16 residues. Germline V lookup: CDR1 SGHTA, CDR2 FQGNSA. The variable domain in full, completed from reference TRBV7-2 and TRBJ2-3, reads GAGVSQSPSNKVTEKGKDVELRCDPISGHTALYWYRQSLGQGLEFLIYFQGNSAPDKSGLPSDRFSAERTGGSVSTLTIQRTQQEDSAVYLCASREGFSGVIDTQYFGPGTRLTVL.

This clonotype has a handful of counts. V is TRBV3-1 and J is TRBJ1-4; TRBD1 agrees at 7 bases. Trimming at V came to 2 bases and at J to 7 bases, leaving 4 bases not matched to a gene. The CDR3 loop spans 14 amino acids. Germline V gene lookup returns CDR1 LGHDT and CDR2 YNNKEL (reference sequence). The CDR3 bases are TGTGCCAGCAGCCAAAGAGGGGGCGTTGAAAAACTGTTTTTT. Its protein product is CASSQRGGVEKLFF.

The CDR3 coding sequence is TGTGCCAGCGCGGGGGGCTCCTACAATGAGCAGTTCTTC. Its translation: CASAGGSYNEQFF. The chain links TRBV9 to TRBJ2-1, with 8 bases matching TRBD2. The V segment lost 7 bases and the J segment 0 bases; nucleotides outside the gene matches: 0. The CDR3 is made up of 13 amino acids. Germline CDR1 SGDLS, CDR2 YYNGEE.

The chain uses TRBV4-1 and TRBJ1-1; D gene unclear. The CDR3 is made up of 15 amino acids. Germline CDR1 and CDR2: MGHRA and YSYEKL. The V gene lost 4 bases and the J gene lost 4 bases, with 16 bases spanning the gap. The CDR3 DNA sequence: TGCGCCAGCAGCCCAACTCCCAATCTGGGCACTGAAGCTTTCTTT. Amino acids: CASSPTPNLGTEAFF.

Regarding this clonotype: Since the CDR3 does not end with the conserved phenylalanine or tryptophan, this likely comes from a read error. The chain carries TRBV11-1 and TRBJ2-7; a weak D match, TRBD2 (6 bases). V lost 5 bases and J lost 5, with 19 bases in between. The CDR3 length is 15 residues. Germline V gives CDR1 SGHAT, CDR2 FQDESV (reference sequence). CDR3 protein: CASSLWTTKANEQYL. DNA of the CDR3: TGTGCCAGCAGCCTCTGGACTACCAAAGCCAACGAGCAGTACTTA.

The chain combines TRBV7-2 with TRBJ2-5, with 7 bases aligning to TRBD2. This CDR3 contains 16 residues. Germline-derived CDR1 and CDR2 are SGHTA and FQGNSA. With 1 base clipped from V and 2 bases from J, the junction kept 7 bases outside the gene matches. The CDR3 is CASSLGRVAGQETQYF. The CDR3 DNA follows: TGTGCCAGCAGCTTAGGTCGAGTAGCGGGTCAAGAGACCCAGTACTTC.

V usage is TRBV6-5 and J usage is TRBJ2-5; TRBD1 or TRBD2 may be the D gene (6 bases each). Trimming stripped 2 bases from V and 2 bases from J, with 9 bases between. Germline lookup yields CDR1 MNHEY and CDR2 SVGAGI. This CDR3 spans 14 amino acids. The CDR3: CASSYEGGQETQYF. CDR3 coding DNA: TGTGCCAGCAGTTACGAAGGGGGGCAAGAGACCCAGTACTTC.

The CDR3 loop is CASSLSTGVEQYF. In DNA form, the CDR3 reads TGTGCCAGCAGTTTATCGACAGGGGTAGAGCAGTACTTC. The rearrangement uses TRBV12-3 or TRBV12-4 and TRBJ2-5; the match to TRBD1 covers 8 bases. The junction had 7 bases not matched to a gene; V was cut back by 2 bases and J by 11 bases. The CDR3 runs 13 residues.

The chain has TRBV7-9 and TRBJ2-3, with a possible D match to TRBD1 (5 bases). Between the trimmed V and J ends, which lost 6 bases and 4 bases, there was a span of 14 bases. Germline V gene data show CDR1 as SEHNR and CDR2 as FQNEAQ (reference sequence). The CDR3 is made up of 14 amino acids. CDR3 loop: CASRTAGSADTQYF. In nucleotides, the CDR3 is TGTGCCAGCAGGACAGCTGGGTCCGCAGATACGCAGTATTTT.

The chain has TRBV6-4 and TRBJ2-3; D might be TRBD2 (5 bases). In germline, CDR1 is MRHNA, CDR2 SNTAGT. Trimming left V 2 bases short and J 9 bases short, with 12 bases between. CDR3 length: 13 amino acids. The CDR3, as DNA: TGTGCCAGCAGTGACGAAAGCGGCAGGACGCAGTATTTT. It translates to CASSDESGRTQYF.

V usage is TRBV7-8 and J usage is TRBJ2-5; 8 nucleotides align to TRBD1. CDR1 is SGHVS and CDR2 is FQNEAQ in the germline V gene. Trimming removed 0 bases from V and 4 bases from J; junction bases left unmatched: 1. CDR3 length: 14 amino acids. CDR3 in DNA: TGTGCCAGCAGCTTAGCGGGGACAGGAGAGACCCAGTACTTC. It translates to CASSLAGTGETQYF.

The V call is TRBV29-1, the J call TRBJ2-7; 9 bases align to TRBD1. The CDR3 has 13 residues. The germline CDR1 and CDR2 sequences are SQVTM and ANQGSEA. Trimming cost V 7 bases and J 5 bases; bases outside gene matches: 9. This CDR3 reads CSGGTGTGNEQYF. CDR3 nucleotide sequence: TGCAGCGGAGGGACAGGGACGGGGAACGAGCAGTACTTC.

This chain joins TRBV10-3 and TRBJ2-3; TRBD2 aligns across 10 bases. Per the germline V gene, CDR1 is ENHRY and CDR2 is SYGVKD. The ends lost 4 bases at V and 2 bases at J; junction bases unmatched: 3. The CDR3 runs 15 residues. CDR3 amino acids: CAISGSGGTTDTQYF. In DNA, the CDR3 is TGTGCCATCAGTGGTAGCGGGGGGACCACAGATACGCAGTATTTT.